This T cell receptor beta chain was obtained from a study of human T cells and chemical hapten exposure. Overall study: Patients, a majority of them female, were diagnosed with alopecia areata, totalis or universalis.

Attachment of unique molecular identifiers to individual cDNA molecules was performed in the library. In the original analysis: A per-sample median of about 100,000 TCRs was observed, with counts ranging from about 20,000 to 750,000. TCRdb itself ran the RACE reads through MiXCR, one entry per CDR3 protein. None of the V and J calls come from the authors' own analysis; TCRdb made them. The sample shows around 300,000 distinct CDR3 sequences, almost 8% of them seen only once. The CDR3 totals 17 residues. Germline V CDR1 and CDR2: LGHNA, YNFKEQ. V was pared by 1 base and J by 7 bases, with 13 bases of the junction left unmatched. A few counts support this clonotype. This sample's time point: pre-sensitization, week 0. Specified treatment: therapeutic diphenylcyclopropenone sensitization with weekly scalp DPC.

Sequencing was performed on whole blood, taken in connection with sensitization to the hapten diphenylcyclopropenone (DPC). The chain has TRBV4-2 and TRBJ2-1; 7 nucleotides line up with TRBD2. The receptor was isolated from a young man with alopecia areata. Some clones in this sample may be carry-over from other donors' samples. DNA for the CDR3: TGTGCCAGCAGCCAAGTAGGTGGGGGGGACCCTAGAAATGAGCAGTTCTTC. This sequence encodes CASSQVGGGDPRNEQFF.